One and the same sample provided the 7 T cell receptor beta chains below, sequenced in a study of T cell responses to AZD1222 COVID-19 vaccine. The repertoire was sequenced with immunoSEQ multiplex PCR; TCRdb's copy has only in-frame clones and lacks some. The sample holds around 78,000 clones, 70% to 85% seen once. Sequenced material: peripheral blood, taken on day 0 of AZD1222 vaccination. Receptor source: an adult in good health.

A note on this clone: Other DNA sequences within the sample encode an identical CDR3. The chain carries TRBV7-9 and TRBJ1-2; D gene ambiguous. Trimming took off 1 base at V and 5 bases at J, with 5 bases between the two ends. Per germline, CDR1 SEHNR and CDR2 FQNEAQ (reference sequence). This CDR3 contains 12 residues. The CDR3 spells CASSLGVYGYTF. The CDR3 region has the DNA TGTGCCAGCAGCTTAGGGGTATATGGCTACACCTTC. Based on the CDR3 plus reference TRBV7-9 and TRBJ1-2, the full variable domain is DTGVSQNPRHKITKRGQNVTFRCDPISEHNRLYWYRQTLGQGPEFLTYFQNEAQLEKSRLLSDRFSAERPKGSFSTLEIQRTEQGDSAMYLCASSLGVYGYTFGSGTRLTVV.

CDR3 DNA: TGCGCCAGCAGCCATGAAGTTCCGGGACTAGCGGGAGAGGCCTACGAGCAGTACTTC. Residues: CASSHEVPGLAGEAYEQYF. The chain uses TRBV4-3 and TRBJ2-7, with 14 bases lining up with TRBD2. V lost 3 bases and J lost 2; bases outside the gene matches: 12. The germline V gene encodes CDR1 LGHNA and CDR2 YSLEER. The CDR3 spans 19 residues.

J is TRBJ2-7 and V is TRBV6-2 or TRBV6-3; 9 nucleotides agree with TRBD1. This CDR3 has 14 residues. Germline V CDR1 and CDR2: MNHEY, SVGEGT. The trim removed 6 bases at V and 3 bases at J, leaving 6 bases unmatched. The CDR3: CASSRTGDYYEQYF. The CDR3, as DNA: TGTGCCAGCAGCAGGACAGGGGACTACTACGAGCAGTACTTC.

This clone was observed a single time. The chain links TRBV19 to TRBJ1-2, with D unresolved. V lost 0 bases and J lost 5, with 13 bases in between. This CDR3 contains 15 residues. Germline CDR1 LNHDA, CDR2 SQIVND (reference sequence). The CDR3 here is CASSIDPRTGYGYTF. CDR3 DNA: TGTGCCAGTAGTATAGATCCGCGGACGGGGTATGGCTACACCTTC.

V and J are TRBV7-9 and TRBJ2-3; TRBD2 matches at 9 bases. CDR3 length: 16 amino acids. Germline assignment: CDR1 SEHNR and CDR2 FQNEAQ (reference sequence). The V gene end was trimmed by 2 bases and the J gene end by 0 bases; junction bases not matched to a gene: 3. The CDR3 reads CASSLLAGPSTDTQYF. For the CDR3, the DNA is TGTGCCAGCAGCTTACTAGCGGGACCGAGCACAGATACGCAGTATTTT.

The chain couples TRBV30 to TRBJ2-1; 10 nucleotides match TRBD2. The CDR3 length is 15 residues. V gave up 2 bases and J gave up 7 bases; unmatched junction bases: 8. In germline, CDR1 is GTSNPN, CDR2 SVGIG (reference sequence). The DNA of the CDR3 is TGTGCCTGGAGTAATGGAGCGGGGGGGCCGAATGAGCAGTTCTTC. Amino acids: CAWSNGAGGPNEQFF.

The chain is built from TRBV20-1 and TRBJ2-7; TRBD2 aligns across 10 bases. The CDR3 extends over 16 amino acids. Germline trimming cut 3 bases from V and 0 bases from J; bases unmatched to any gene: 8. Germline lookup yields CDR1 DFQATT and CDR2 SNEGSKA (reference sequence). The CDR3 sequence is CSASELAGANSYEQYF. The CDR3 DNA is TGCAGTGCTAGTGAGCTAGCGGGAGCGAACTCCTACGAGCAGTACTTC.